This T cell receptor beta chain derives from a study of cytomegalovirus exposure and HLA in healthy donors. For this clone: A junction end diverges from the germline sequence, so it may reflect a read error.

This CDR3 comprises 15 residues. Per the germline V gene, CDR1 is SEHNR and CDR2 is FQNEAQ (reference sequence). 13 Jbeta primers and 60 Vbeta primers were used for the PCR. TCRdb keeps only in-frame clones here, not all; method: immunoSEQ multiplex PCR. The sample includes over 95,000 clones, approximately 80% of them seen just once. The V call is TRBV7-9, the J call TRBJ2-7; TRBD1 might be the D (5 bases). The sample consisted of PBMCs. The sequence was collected from a man aged 40-49 years in good health and CMV-seropositive. CDR3 in DNA: TGTGCCAGCAGCCATGACAGCGATAGCTCCTACGGGCAGTACTTC. It codes for CASSHDSDSSYGQYF.